This T cell receptor (beta chain) was observed in a study of blood T cell dynamics during melanoma immunotherapy. Study in general: Metastatic melanoma patients received first-line pembrolizumab or nivolumab plus ipilimumab.

Indicated time point: week 3, after first cycle of checkpoint inhibitor. Trimming cost V 6 bases and J 6 bases; bases outside gene matches: 8. CDR1 SGHTA and CDR2 FQGNSA come from the germline V gene. CDR3 size: 13 residues. Some clones are missing from TCRdb's copy, which holds only in-frame ones; the method was immunoSEQ multiplex PCR. The data show about 28,000 clones, with roughly 83% seen just once and about 9.4% held by the top ten. The J gene is TRBJ2-7, the V gene TRBV7-2, with 7 nucleotides matching TRBD2. Sequenced material: blood, taken from a patient treated with checkpoint blockade. The TCR sequence derives from a human donor with melanoma. In DNA form, the CDR3 reads TGTGCCAGCAGGTCCCCGACTAGCCTCGAGCAGTACTTC. It is translated as CASRSPTSLEQYF.